This is a list of T cell receptor beta chains from one sample in a study of T-cell memory formation after mild COVID-19. TCRdb fed the 5' RACE reads into MiXCR, producing one record per CDR3 protein. The data show roughly 400,000 distinct CDR3 sequences, over 15% seen once. Material: PBMCs or a T cell subset sorted from them (not recorded which). The origin of the receptors is a man aged 18 to 35 who had mild COVID-19 (a few samples of this study predate the infection). Cell type and time point are not known. Both conserved end residues are part of each CDR3. A D gene is named only where the DNA matches it firmly. Size is omitted from some rows. Given values are once, few, many or a class for expanded clones.

>TRBJ1-2|TRBV10-3|.|.
TGTGCCATCAACCAGGGGAACTATGGCTACACCTTC
CAINQGNYGYTF
>TRBJ2-2|TRBV14|.|TRBD2
TGTGCCAGCAGCCAATTACTAGCGGGGAACACCGGGGAGCTGTTTTTT
CASSQLLAGNTGELFF
>TRBJ2-3|TRBV4-1|.|.
TGCGCCAGCAGCCAAATGGCGGGGGCCCCAGATACGCAGTATTTT
CASSQMAGAPDTQYF
>TRBJ1-6|TRBV2|once|.
TGTGCCAGCAGTGAGGGGGGGGCACGGTCACCCCTCCACTTT
CASSEGGARSPLHF
>TRBJ2-7|TRBV20-1|.|TRBD1
TGCAGTGCTCGTGGGACAGGGGGGTTCTACGAGCAGTACTTC
CSARGTGGFYEQYF
>TRBJ1-1|TRBV13|few|.
TGTGCCAGCAGCTATAGCCAGGGAGCTGAAGCTTTCTTT
CASSYSQGAEAFF
>TRBJ2-7|TRBV4-1|.|.
TGCGCCAGCAGCCAAACCCGGACAGAAACCTACGAGCAGTACTTC
CASSQTRTETYEQYF
>TRBJ2-5|TRBV7-9|many|TRBD1
TGTGCCAGCAGCTCCTGGACAGGGGAAGAGACCCAGTACTTC
CASSSWTGEETQYF
>TRBJ2-1|TRBV5-1|.|TRBD1
TGCGCCAGCAGCATTAGACAGGGGTCCTCCTACAATGAGCAGTTCTTC
CASSIRQGSSYNEQFF
>TRBJ2-1|TRBV5-1|many|.
TGCGCCAGCAGCTTGGGGAGCATTGACAATGAGCAGTTCTTC
CASSLGSIDNEQFF
>TRBJ1-6|TRBV4-2|few|TRBD1
TGTGCCAGCAGCCACCCGACAGGGGGCTATAATTCACCCCTCCACTTT
CASSHPTGGYNSPLHF
>TRBJ1-2|TRBV25-1|.|.
TGTGCCAGCAGTAACCACCAGGGCCCCATTTCCTTC
CASSNHQGPISF
>TRBJ2-1|TRBV12-3/TRBV12-4|.|.
TGTGCCAGCAGCCCGGGACCACTTGGGCAGTTCTTC
CASSPGPLGQFF
>TRBJ1-1|TRBV6-2/TRBV6-3|few|.
TGTGCCAGCAGGCGCACAGGTAGCACTGAAGCTTTCTTT
CASRRTGSTEAFF
>TRBJ2-3|TRBV11-2|few|.
TGTGCCAGCAGCTTTGTTATAGGGGTTTGGGATACGCAGTATTTT
CASSFVIGVWDTQYF
>TRBJ2-1|TRBV11-1|once|.
TGTGCCAGCAGCGGAAAGGGGAACGTTGAGCAGTTCTTC
CASSGKGNVEQFF
>TRBJ2-2|TRBV6-2/TRBV6-3|few|.
TGTGCCAGCAGACGCCAATCGAACACCGGGGAGCTGTTTTTT
CASRRQSNTGELFF
>TRBJ2-3|TRBV20-1|.|.
TGCAGTGCTAGAGAAATACTACAGCTCCGCCGCACACATACGCAGTATTTT
CSAREILQLRRTHTQYF
>TRBJ1-2|TRBV6-5|.|.
TGTGCCAGCAGTTACTCGAACCCAGGAACAAACTATGGCTACACCTTC
CASSYSNPGTNYGYTF
>TRBJ2-1|TRBV7-9|few|TRBD2
TGTGCCAGCAGCTTAAGGGCTAGCGGGTCCTACAATGAGCAGTTCTTC
CASSLRASGSYNEQFF
>TRBJ2-1|TRBV2|.|.
TGTGCCAGCGGCCTATACAATGAGCAGTTCTTC
CASGLYNEQFF
>TRBJ2-2|TRBV5-1|.|.
TGCGCCAGCAGCTCTAAGAACACCGGGGAGCTGTTTTTT
CASSSKNTGELFF
>TRBJ2-1|TRBV5-1|.|TRBD2
TGCGCCAGCAACGATGGGACTAGCGGGACCGATGAGCAGTTCTTC
CASNDGTSGTDEQFF
>TRBJ1-5|TRBV7-9|.|.
TGTGCCAGCAGCTTATCGGGGACCCGGGGCGGGCCCCAGCATTTT
CASSLSGTRGGPQHF
>TRBJ2-5|TRBV27|.|TRBD1
TGTGCCAGCAGTAGGGGGACAGGGCCAGGGGAGACCCAGTACTTC
CASSRGTGPGETQYF
>TRBJ1-6|TRBV5-1|few|.
TGCGCCAGCAGCTGGGGACAAGTAGATTCACCCCTCCACTTT
CASSWGQVDSPLHF
>TRBJ2-1|TRBV24-1|few|.
TGTGCCACCAGCCGCCGAGACAGGAACAATGAGCAGTTCTTC
CATSRRDRNNEQFF
>TRBJ2-2|TRBV5-1|.|.
TGCGCCAGCAGCTTGGACATAGAGACCGGGGAGCTGTTTTTT
CASSLDIETGELFF